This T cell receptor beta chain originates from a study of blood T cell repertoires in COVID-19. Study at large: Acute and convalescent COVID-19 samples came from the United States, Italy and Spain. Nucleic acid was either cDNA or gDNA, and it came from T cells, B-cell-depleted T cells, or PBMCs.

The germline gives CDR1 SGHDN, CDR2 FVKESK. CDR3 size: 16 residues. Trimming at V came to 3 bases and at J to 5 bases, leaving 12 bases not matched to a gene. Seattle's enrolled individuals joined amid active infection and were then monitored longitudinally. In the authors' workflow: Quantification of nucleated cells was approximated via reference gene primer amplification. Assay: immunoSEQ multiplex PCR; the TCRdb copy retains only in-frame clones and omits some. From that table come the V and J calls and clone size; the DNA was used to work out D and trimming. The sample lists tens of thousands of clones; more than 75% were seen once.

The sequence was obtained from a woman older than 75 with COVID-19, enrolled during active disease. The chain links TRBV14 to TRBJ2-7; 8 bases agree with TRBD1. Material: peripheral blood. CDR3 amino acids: CASSQNRDRNLNEQYF. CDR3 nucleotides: TGTGCCAGCAGCCAGAACCGGGACAGGAATCTCAACGAGCAGTACTTC.